Listed below are T cell receptor beta chains from one sample, sequenced in a study of blood T cell repertoires in COVID-19. TCRdb's table, derived via immunoSEQ multiplex PCR, lists solely in-frame clones and lacks some. The sample records about 83,000 clones, about 82% being singletons. Source material: peripheral blood. Receptors were obtained from a woman over 75 in a cohort sampled during active or convalescent COVID-19. CDR3s include the opening cysteine and the closing phenylalanine or tryptophan. Fields, in order: J gene, V gene, D gene, clone size, CDR3 DNA, CDR3 protein. The D gene is left open where the match is weak. Clone size is given for some rows only: seen once, a few or many times, or a class if the clone is expanded.

J: TRBJ1-5; V: TRBV3-1/TRBV3-2; D: TRBD1; size: .; DNA: TGTGCCAGCAGCTATGGGACAGTTAGCAATCAGCCCCAGCATTTT; CDR3: CASSYGTVSNQPQHF
J: TRBJ1-2; V: TRBV5-1; D: TRBD1; size: .; DNA: TGCGCCAGCAGCCCCGGGACAGGGGGCGAGTATGGCTACACCTTC; CDR3: CASSPGTGGEYGYTF
J: TRBJ1-2; V: TRBV5-1; D: .; size: few; DNA: TGCGCCAGCAGCCCGTCGACAGTCGACTATGGCTACACCTTC; CDR3: CASSPSTVDYGYTF
J: TRBJ1-5; V: TRBV11-2; D: .; size: once; DNA: TGTGCCAGCAGCTCCCAGGGAGGGGGTCAGCCCCAGCATTTT; CDR3: CASSSQGGGQPQHF
J: TRBJ2-1; V: TRBV18; D: TRBD2; size: .; DNA: TGTGCCAGCTCACTCGGGACTAGCGAGGTGGATGAGCAGTTCTTC; CDR3: CASSLGTSEVDEQFF
J: TRBJ1-6; V: TRBV11-1; D: TRBD1; size: .; DNA: TGTGCCAGCAGCTCTGGACAGGGGGTGAGGTCACCCCTCCACTTT; CDR3: CASSSGQGVRSPLHF
J: TRBJ2-1; V: TRBV6-4; D: TRBD2; size: .; DNA: TGTGCCAGCAGCCCGACTAGCAACCGCGAGCAGTTCTTC; CDR3: CASSPTSNREQFF
J: TRBJ1-4; V: TRBV4-2; D: .; size: .; DNA: TGTGCCAGCGGAACGGAGACCCTGGCTAATGAAAAACTGTTTTTT; CDR3: CASGTETLANEKLFF
J: TRBJ1-5; V: TRBV6-5; D: TRBD1; size: .; DNA: TGTGCCAGCAGTTATCTTCGACAGGGGGACCAGCATTTT; CDR3: CASSYLRQGDQHF
J: TRBJ2-2; V: TRBV5-1; D: .; size: .; DNA: TGCGCCAGCAGCTTGGGCGCGGGGGCCACCGGGGAGCTGTTTTTT; CDR3: CASSLGAGATGELFF
J: TRBJ1-5; V: TRBV7-6; D: .; size: .; DNA: TGTGCCAGCAGCTCACACATTGCAGGGAGCAATCAGCCCCAGCATTTT; CDR3: CASSSHIAGSNQPQHF
J: TRBJ1-2; V: TRBV27; D: TRBD1; size: .; DNA: TGTGCCAGCTCCGGACAGGGCTATGGCTACACCTTC; CDR3: CASSGQGYGYTF
J: TRBJ1-1; V: TRBV3-1/TRBV3-2; D: .; size: once; DNA: TGTGCCAGCAGCCAAGCAGGGAACACTGAAGCTTTCTTT; CDR3: CASSQAGNTEAFF
J: TRBJ1-1; V: TRBV11-2; D: .; size: .; DNA: TGTGCCAGCAGCTTTGGACCGGGAACTGAAGCTTTCTTT; CDR3: CASSFGPGTEAFF
J: TRBJ2-2; V: TRBV5-6; D: TRBD2; size: .; DNA: TGTGCCAGCAGCTCAAGACTAGCGGGAGGGAAACCAGGGGCCGGGGAGCTGTTTTTT; CDR3: CASSSRLAGGKPGAGELFF
J: TRBJ1-4; V: TRBV5-6; D: .; size: .; DNA: TGTGCCAGCACCTTTAATCCCACTGCTAATGAAAAACTGTTTTTT; CDR3: CASTFNPTANEKLFF
J: TRBJ1-3; V: TRBV6-5; D: .; size: .; DNA: TGTGCCAGCGAAAAAGAGGGTCTTGGAAACACCATATATTTT; CDR3: CASEKEGLGNTIYF
J: TRBJ2-7; V: TRBV28; D: .; size: .; DNA: TGTGCCAGCAGTTTAGTAAGCCCTTATACCTACGAGCAGTACTTC; CDR3: CASSLVSPYTYEQYF
J: TRBJ2-5; V: TRBV7-3; D: .; size: .; DNA: TGTGCCAGCAGCGGGGGGCTAGCGGACCAAGAGACCCAGTACTTC; CDR3: CASSGGLADQETQYF
J: TRBJ1-3; V: TRBV7-2; D: .; size: .; DNA: TGTGCCAGCACCCCTCTTCCGGGAAACACCATATATTTT; CDR3: CASTPLPGNTIYF
J: TRBJ2-1; V: TRBV19; D: TRBD2; size: .; DNA: TGTGCCAGTAGTATATTTCTAGCGGGAGAGAGTGAGCAGTTCTTC; CDR3: CASSIFLAGESEQFF
J: TRBJ2-6; V: TRBV27; D: TRBD2; size: .; DNA: TGTGCCAGCAGTCAGCGGGACTTTGGGTTGTCTGGGGCCAACGTCCTGACTTTC; CDR3: CASSQRDFGLSGANVLTF
J: TRBJ2-1; V: TRBV27; D: TRBD2; size: .; DNA: TGTGCCAGCAGTTTATTAAGGCTAGCGGGAGCAGACAATGAGCAGTTCTTC; CDR3: CASSLLRLAGADNEQFF
J: TRBJ1-2; V: TRBV24-1; D: .; size: .; DNA: TGTGCCACCAGTGAGCAGGGAAACTATGGCTACACCTTC; CDR3: CATSEQGNYGYTF
J: TRBJ2-6; V: TRBV5-1; D: .; size: .; DNA: TGCGCCAGCAGCTGGGGGCCCGTCTCTGGGGCCAACGTCCTGACTTTC; CDR3: CASSWGPVSGANVLTF
J: TRBJ1-1; V: TRBV11-3; D: TRBD1; size: .; DNA: TGTGCCAGCAGCTCGCAGGGGGTGGGAGCCACTGAAGCTTTCTTT; CDR3: CASSSQGVGATEAFF
J: TRBJ1-2; V: TRBV10-3; D: TRBD1; size: .; DNA: TGTGCCATCAGTGAGTCGGCCAGGGGGAGGTCTACCTATGGCTACACCTTC; CDR3: CAISESARGRSTYGYTF
J: TRBJ2-4; V: TRBV19; D: .; size: .; DNA: TGTGCCAGTAGTGAAACGCTGAGAGCTCTAGCCAAAAACATTCAGTACTTC; CDR3: CASSETLRALAKNIQYF
J: TRBJ2-1; V: TRBV11-2; D: TRBD2; size: few; DNA: TGTGCCAGCTGGGGGACTAGCGGACGCTACAATGAGCAGTTCTTC; CDR3: CASWGTSGRYNEQFF
J: TRBJ2-3; V: TRBV4-1; D: .; size: .; DNA: TGCGCCAGCAGCCAACCTCTAGATACGCAGTATTTT; CDR3: CASSQPLDTQYF
J: TRBJ2-5; V: TRBV7-2; D: TRBD1; size: .; DNA: TGTGCCAGCAGCATGACAGGGGGTGGTTTCGAGACCCAGTACTTC; CDR3: CASSMTGGGFETQYF
J: TRBJ2-3; V: TRBV4-1; D: TRBD2; size: .; DNA: TGCGCCAGCAGCCAAGCTAGCGGGAGTAGCACAGATACGCAGTATTTT; CDR3: CASSQASGSSTDTQYF
J: TRBJ2-2; V: TRBV11-1; D: TRBD1; size: .; DNA: TGTGCCAGCAGCTTAGACAGGGGGACCGGGGAGCTGTTTTTT; CDR3: CASSLDRGTGELFF
J: TRBJ1-1; V: TRBV11-2; D: .; size: .; DNA: TGTGCCAGCAGCTTAGATCGAGGGAACGTAGCTTTCTTT; CDR3: CASSLDRGNVAFF
J: TRBJ2-7; V: TRBV11-2; D: TRBD2; size: .; DNA: TGTGCCAGTCAACAACTATTGGGGCGGGAGTTGTACGAGCAGTACTTC; CDR3: CASQQLLGRELYEQYF
J: TRBJ1-6; V: TRBV6-1; D: .; size: .; DNA: TGTGCCAGCAGTGAAGCGAGGCAGGGGATCTCACCCCTCCACTTT; CDR3: CASSEARQGISPLHF
J: TRBJ2-3; V: TRBV29-1; D: .; size: .; DNA: TGCAGCGTTGAAGGGAGGGGTCGGCCAGATACGCAGTATTTT; CDR3: CSVEGRGRPDTQYF
J: TRBJ2-5; V: TRBV5-4; D: TRBD1; size: .; DNA: TGTGCCAGCAGCAGGGAACAGGGGTACCAAGAGACCCAGTACTTC; CDR3: CASSREQGYQETQYF
J: TRBJ1-1; V: TRBV3-1/TRBV3-2; D: .; size: .; DNA: TGTGCCAGCAGCCAAGTGCTAGGGAACACTGAAGCTTTCTTT; CDR3: CASSQVLGNTEAFF
J: TRBJ1-3; V: TRBV2; D: .; size: .; DNA: TGTGCCAGCAGTGACGTGGGGGGACCTGGAAACACCATATATTTT; CDR3: CASSDVGGPGNTIYF
J: TRBJ2-3; V: TRBV19; D: TRBD1; size: .; DNA: TGTGCCAGTAGTAAACAGGGGGCGAGAGATACGCAGTATTTT; CDR3: CASSKQGARDTQYF
J: TRBJ2-1; V: TRBV2; D: TRBD2; size: few; DNA: TGTGCCAGCTCCCGTAGCGGGGACAATGAGCAGTTCTTC; CDR3: CASSRSGDNEQFF
J: TRBJ2-4; V: TRBV15; D: .; size: .; DNA: TGTGCCACCAGCACAGGCGATCCTTTAGCCAAAAACATTCAGTACTTC; CDR3: CATSTGDPLAKNIQYF
J: TRBJ1-1; V: TRBV3-1/TRBV3-2; D: .; size: .; DNA: TGTGCCAGCAGCCAAGAGCCAGGGAACACTGAAGCTTTCTTT; CDR3: CASSQEPGNTEAFF
J: TRBJ1-1; V: TRBV9; D: .; size: .; DNA: TGTGCCAGCAGCGTAGGGGGCGCAATTCGCGGCACTGAAGCTTTCTTT; CDR3: CASSVGGAIRGTEAFF
J: TRBJ1-5; V: TRBV5-1; D: .; size: .; DNA: TGCGCCAGCAGCTTAGAACAGGGCCGCAATCAGCCCCAGCATTTT; CDR3: CASSLEQGRNQPQHF
J: TRBJ2-1; V: TRBV5-1; D: .; size: .; DNA: TGCGCCAGCAGCCCGGGTCACAATGAGCAGTTCTTC; CDR3: CASSPGHNEQFF
J: TRBJ2-2; V: TRBV7-2; D: .; size: .; DNA: TGTGCCAGCAGCCCAACTAGGTCCAACACCGGGGAGCTGTTTTTT; CDR3: CASSPTRSNTGELFF
J: TRBJ2-7; V: TRBV11-2; D: TRBD1; size: .; DNA: TGTGCCAGCAGGTCCGGGACAGGGGCCTACGAGCAGTACTTC; CDR3: CASRSGTGAYEQYF
J: TRBJ1-1; V: TRBV5-1; D: .; size: .; DNA: TGCGCCAGCAGCTTGATGTCCTTGAACACTGAAGCTTTCTTT; CDR3: CASSLMSLNTEAFF
J: TRBJ2-3; V: TRBV5-6; D: .; size: .; DNA: TGTGCCAGCAGCTTGGTTAGTTCGGATACGCAGTATTTT; CDR3: CASSLVSSDTQYF
J: TRBJ1-4; V: TRBV2; D: TRBD1; size: few; DNA: TGTGCCAGCAGTGAGACAGGGTTAGGTGAAAAACTGTTTTTT; CDR3: CASSETGLGEKLFF
J: TRBJ2-7; V: TRBV19; D: .; size: .; DNA: TGTGCCAGTAGTATAGCCCCGGGCAGGGCCTACGAGCAGTACTTC; CDR3: CASSIAPGRAYEQYF
J: TRBJ2-7; V: TRBV30; D: .; size: .; DNA: TGTGCCTGGAGTACAGCGGGCGAGCAGTACTTC; CDR3: CAWSTAGEQYF
J: TRBJ1-5; V: TRBV6-6; D: TRBD1; size: .; DNA: TGTGCCAGCAGACCAACAGGGGTGGCTCAGCCCCAGCATTTT; CDR3: CASRPTGVAQPQHF
J: TRBJ1-6; V: TRBV19; D: .; size: .; DNA: TGTGCCAGTAGTATCGACAGCCCAAATTCACCCCTCCACTTT; CDR3: CASSIDSPNSPLHF